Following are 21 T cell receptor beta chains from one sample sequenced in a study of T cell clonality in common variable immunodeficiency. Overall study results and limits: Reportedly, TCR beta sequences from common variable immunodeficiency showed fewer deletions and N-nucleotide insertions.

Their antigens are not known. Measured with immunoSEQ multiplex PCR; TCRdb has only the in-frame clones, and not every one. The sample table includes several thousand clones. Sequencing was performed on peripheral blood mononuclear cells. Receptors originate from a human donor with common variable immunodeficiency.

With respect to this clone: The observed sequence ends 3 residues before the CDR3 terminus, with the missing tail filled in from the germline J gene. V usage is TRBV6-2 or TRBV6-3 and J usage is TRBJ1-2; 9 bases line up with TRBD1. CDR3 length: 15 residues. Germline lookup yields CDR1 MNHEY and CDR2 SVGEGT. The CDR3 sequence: CASQIRGTGLFGYTF. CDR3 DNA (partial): TGTGCCAGCCAAATCCGGGGGACAGGGCTTTTCGGC.

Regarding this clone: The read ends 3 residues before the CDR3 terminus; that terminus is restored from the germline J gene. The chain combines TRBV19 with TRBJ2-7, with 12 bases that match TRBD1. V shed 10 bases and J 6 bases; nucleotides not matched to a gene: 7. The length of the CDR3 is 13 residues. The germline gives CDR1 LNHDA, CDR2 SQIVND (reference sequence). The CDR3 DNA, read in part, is TGTGCCACCCAGGGACAGGGGGCTGGCGAG. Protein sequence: CATQGQGAGE. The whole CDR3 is CATQGQGAGEQYF.

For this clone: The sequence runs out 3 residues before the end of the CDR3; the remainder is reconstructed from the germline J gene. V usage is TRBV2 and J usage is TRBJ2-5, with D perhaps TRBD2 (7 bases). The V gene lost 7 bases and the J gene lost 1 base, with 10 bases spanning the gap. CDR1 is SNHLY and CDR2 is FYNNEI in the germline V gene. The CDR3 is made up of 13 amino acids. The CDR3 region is CASKRGGQETQYF. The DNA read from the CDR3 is TGTGCCAGCAAGAGGGGGGGCCAAGAGACC.

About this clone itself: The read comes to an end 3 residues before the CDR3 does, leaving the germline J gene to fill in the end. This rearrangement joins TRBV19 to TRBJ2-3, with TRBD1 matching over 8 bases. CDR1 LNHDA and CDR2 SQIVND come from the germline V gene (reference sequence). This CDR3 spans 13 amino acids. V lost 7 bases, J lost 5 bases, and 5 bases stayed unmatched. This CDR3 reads CASKGTGLDTQYF. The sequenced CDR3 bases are TGTGCCAGTAAGGGGACAGGTTTAGATACG.

The CDR3 protein is CASSSQGKVADTQYF. The sequenced part of the CDR3 DNA is TGTGCCAGCAGCTCCCAGGGAAAGGTGGCCGATACG. The rearrangement joins TRBV7-9 to TRBJ2-3, with TRBD1 as a possible D gene (5 bases). Read coverage stops 3 residues before the CDR3 terminus; the germline J gene supplies the remainder. Trimming removed 4 bases at V and 6 bases at J, with 17 bases between. This CDR3 contains 15 residues. Germline V gene sequence: CDR1 SEHNR, CDR2 FQNEAQ (reference sequence). The full variable domain, in which reference TRBV7-9 and TRBJ2-3 provide the parts outside the CDR3, is DTGVSQNPRHKITKRGQNVTFRCDPISEHNRLYWYRQTLGQGPEFLTYFQNEAQLEKSRLLSDRFSAERPKGSFSTLEIQRTEQGDSAMYLCASSSQGKVADTQYFGPGTRLTVL.

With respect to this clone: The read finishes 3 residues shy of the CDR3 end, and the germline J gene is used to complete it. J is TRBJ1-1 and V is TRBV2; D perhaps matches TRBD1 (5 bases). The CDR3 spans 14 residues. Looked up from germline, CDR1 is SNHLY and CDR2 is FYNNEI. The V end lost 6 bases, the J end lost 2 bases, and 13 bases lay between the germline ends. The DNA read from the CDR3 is TGTGCCAGCAGCCCCCGGGGGAGAAACACTGAA. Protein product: CASSPRGRNTE. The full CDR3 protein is CASSPRGRNTEAFF.

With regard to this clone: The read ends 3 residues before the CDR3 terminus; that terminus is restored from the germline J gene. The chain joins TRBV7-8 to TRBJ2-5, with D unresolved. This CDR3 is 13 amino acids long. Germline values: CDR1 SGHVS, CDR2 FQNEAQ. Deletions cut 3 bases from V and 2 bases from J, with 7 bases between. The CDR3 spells CASSFSGQETQYF. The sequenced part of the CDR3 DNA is TGTGCCAGCAGCTTCTCCGGGCAAGAGACC.

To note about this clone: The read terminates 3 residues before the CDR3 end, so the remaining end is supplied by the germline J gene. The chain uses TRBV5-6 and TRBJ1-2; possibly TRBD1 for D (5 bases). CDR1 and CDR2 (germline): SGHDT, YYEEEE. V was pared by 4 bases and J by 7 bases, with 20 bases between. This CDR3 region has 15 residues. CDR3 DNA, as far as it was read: TGTGCCAGCAGCGACATAGGGATGGGGCTAGGTGGC. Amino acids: CASSDIGMGLGG. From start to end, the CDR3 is CASSDIGMGLGGYTF.

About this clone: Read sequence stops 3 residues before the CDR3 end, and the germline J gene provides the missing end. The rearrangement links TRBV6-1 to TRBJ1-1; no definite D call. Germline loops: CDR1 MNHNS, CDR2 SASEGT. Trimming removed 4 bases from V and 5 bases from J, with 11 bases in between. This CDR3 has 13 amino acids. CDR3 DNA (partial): TGTGCCAGCAGTGGTAATTGGGCAACTGAA. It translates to CASSGNWATE. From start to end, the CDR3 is CASSGNWATEAFF.

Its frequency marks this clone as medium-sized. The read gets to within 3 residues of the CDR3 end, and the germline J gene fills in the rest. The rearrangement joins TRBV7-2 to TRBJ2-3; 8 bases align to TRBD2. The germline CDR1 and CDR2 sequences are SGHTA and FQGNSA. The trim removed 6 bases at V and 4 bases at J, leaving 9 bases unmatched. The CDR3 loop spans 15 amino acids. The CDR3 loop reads CASRSGRGAPDTQYF. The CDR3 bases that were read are TGTGCCAGCAGGAGCGGGAGAGGGGCCCCAGATACG.

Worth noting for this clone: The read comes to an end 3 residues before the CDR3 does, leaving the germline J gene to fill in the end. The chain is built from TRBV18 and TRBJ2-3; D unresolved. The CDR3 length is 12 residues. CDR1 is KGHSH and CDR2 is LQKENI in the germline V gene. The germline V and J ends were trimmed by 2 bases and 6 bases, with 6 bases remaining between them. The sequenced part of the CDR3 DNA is TGTGCCAGCTCACCAGTCTCGGATACG. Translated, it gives CASSPVSDT. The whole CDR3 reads CASSPVSDTQYF.

The CDR3 sequence: CAWSVGLAGVTDTQYF. The part of the CDR3 DNA that was read is TGTGCCTGGAGTGTAGGTCTAGCGGGAGTCACAGATACG. This chain connects TRBV30 to TRBJ2-3; 10 positions match TRBD2. The observed sequence ends 3 residues before the CDR3 terminus, with the missing tail filled in from the germline J gene. Unmatched junction bases numbered 5, after V lost 0 bases and J lost 2 bases. Germline-derived CDR1 and CDR2 are GTSNPN and SVGIG (reference sequence). This CDR3 contains 16 residues.

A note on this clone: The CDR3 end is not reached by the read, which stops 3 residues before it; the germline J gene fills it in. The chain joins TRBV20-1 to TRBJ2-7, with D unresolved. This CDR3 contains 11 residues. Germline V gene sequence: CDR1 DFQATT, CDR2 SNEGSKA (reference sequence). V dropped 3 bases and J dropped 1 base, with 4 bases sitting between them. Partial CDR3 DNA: TGCAGTGCTAGCCTTTCCTACGAG. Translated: CSASLSYE. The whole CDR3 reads CSASLSYEQYF.

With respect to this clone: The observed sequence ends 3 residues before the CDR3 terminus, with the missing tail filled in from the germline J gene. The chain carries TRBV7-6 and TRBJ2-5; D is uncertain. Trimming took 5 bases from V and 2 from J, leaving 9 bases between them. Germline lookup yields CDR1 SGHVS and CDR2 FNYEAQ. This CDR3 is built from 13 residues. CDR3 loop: CASSPRWQETQYF. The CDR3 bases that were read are TGTGCCAGCAGCCCCCGGTGGCAAGAGACC.

CDR3: CASSLGGTGHGYTF. The covered CDR3 bases are TGTGCCAGCAGCTTAGGTGGGACAGGGCATGGC. The chain couples TRBV7-9 to TRBJ1-2, with 9 nucleotides matching TRBD1. Coverage ceases 3 residues before the CDR3 finishes, and the germline J gene fills in the end. Unmatched junction bases numbered 3, after V lost 1 base and J lost 6 bases. The CDR3 is 14 residues long. The germline gives CDR1 SEHNR, CDR2 FQNEAQ (reference sequence).

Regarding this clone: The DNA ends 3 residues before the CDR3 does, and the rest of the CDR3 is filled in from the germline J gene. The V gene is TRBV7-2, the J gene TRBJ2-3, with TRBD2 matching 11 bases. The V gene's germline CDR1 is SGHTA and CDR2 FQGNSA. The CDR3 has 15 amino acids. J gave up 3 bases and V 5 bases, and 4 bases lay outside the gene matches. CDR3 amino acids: CASSNSGGATDTQYF. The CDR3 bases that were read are TGTGCCAGCAGCAATAGCGGGGGGGCTACAGATACG.

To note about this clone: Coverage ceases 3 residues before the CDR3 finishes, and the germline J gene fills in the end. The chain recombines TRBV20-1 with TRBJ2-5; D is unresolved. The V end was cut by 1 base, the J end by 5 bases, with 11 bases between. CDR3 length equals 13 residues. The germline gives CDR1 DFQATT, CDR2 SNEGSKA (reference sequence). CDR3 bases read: TGCAGTGCTAGAGGCCGACCCGGGGAGACC. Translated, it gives CSARGRPGET. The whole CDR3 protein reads CSARGRPGETQYF.

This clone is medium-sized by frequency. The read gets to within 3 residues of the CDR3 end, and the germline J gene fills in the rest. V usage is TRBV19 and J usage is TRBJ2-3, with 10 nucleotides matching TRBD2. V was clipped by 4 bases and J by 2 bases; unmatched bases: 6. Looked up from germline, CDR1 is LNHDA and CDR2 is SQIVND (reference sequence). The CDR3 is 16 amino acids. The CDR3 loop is CASSTWTSGDTDTQYF. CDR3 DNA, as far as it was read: TGTGCCAGTAGTACTTGGACTAGCGGTGACACAGATACG.

CDR3 loop: CASSRTSVDTQYF. The DNA read from the CDR3 is TGTGCCAGCTCACGGACTAGCGTGGATACG. This chain joins TRBV18 and TRBJ2-3, with 9 positions matching TRBD2. Read coverage stops 3 residues before the CDR3 terminus; the germline J gene supplies the remainder. Germline CDR1 reads KGHSH; CDR2 reads LQKENI. The trim removed 4 bases at V and 6 bases at J, leaving 2 bases unmatched. The CDR3 spans 13 residues. The variable domain in full, with the rest retrieved from reference TRBV18 and TRBJ2-3, is NAGVMQNPRHLVRRRGQEARLRCSPMKGHSHVYWYRQLPEEGLKFMVYLQKENIIDESGMPKERFSAEFPKEGPSILRIQQVVRGDSAAYFCASSRTSVDTQYFGPGTRLTVL.

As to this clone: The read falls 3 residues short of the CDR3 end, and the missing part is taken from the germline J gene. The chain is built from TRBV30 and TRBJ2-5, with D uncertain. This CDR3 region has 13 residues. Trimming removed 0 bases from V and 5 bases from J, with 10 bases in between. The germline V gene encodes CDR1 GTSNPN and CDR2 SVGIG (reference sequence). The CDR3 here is CAWSVRVRETQYF. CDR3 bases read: TGTGCCTGGAGTGTACGGGTTAGGGAGACC.

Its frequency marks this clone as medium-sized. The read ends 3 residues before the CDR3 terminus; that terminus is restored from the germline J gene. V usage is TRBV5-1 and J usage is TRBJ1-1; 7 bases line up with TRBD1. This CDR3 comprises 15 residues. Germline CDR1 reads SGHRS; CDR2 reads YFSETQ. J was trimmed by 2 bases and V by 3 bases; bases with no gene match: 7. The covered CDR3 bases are TGCGCCAGCAGCTACAGGGGACAAGTTAACACTGAA. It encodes CASSYRGQVNTE. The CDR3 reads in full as CASSYRGQVNTEAFF.